A single sample is the source of the 31 T cell receptor beta chains below, sequenced in a study of sequential checkpoint blockade in melanoma. TCRdb keeps only in-frame clones here, not all; method: immunoSEQ multiplex PCR. The sample holds 25,000 to 30,000 clones, over 60% seen once. Stated treatment: randomized to nivolumab then ipilimumab (arm A) or the reverse (arm B). Sequenced material: CD8+ T cells sorted from blood (inferred from file names), taken from a patient given nivolumab and ipilimumab in sequence. All receptors come from a human donor with melanoma.

V gene TRBV7-6 combines with J gene TRBJ2-7; 9 nucleotides align to TRBD2. Per germline, CDR1 SGHVS and CDR2 FNYEAQ. With V trimmed by 5 bases and J by 4 bases, 6 bases remained unmatched. The length of the CDR3 is 14 residues. As DNA, the CDR3 is TGTGCCAGCAGCCCGGGGACTAGCCCATACGAGCAGTACTTC. It codes for CASSPGTSPYEQYF. The full variable domain, rest sourced from reference TRBV7-6 and TRBJ2-7, is GAGVSQSPRYKVTKRGQDVALRCDPISGHVSLYWYRQALGQGPEFLTYFNYEAQQDKSGLPNDRFSAERPEGSISTLTIQRTEQRDSAMYRCASSPGTSPYEQYFGPGTRLTVT.

V is TRBV7-9 and J is TRBJ2-7, with TRBD2 matching 10 bases. CDR1 and CDR2 (germline): SEHNR, FQNEAQ (reference sequence). The V segment lost 5 bases and the J segment 2 bases; nucleotides outside the gene matches: 6. The CDR3 totals 15 residues. CDR3 region: CASSPLAGGPYEQYF. In DNA form, the CDR3 reads TGTGCCAGCAGCCCATTAGCGGGAGGCCCCTACGAGCAGTACTTC.

There are a few counts of this clone. The genes are TRBV6-1 and TRBJ1-1; 9 bases align to TRBD1. The CDR3 runs 15 residues. Germline CDR1 MNHNS, CDR2 SASEGT. Trimming removed 0 bases from V and 6 bases from J; junction bases left unmatched: 5. The CDR3 nucleotides read TGTGCCAGCAGTGAAGCGGGACAGGGTTTCGCTGAAGCTTTCTTT. Translation gives CASSEAGQGFAEAFF.

The sample holds one count of this clone. Other nucleotide sequences in the sample specify the same CDR3. J is TRBJ2-1 and V is TRBV27; D is uncertain. V dropped 3 bases and J dropped 7 bases, with 10 bases sitting between them. Germline-derived CDR1 and CDR2 are MNHEY and SMNVEV (reference sequence). The CDR3 runs 13 residues. The CDR3 DNA reads as TGTGCCAGCAGTTTGTCTAGTTCAAATGAGCAGTTCTTC. This translates into CASSLSSSNEQFF.

The chain links TRBV4-1 to TRBJ2-7; 9 bases map to TRBD1. The junction had 8 bases not matched to a gene; V was cut back by 0 bases and J by 5 bases. CDR3 length: 16 amino acids. Germline-derived CDR1 and CDR2 are MGHRA and YSYEKL. The chain's CDR3 is CASSQESTGGNDEQYF. The DNA for the CDR3 is TGCGCCAGCAGCCAAGAGTCTACAGGGGGCAACGACGAGCAGTACTTC.

This clone was counted between two and nine times. The rearrangement joins TRBV9 to TRBJ2-5; TRBD2 aligns across 8 bases. The DNA end is a closer match to TRBJ2-7, so the J assignment may be wrong. CDR3 length: 13 residues. The germline CDR1 and CDR2 sequences are SGDLS and YYNGEE. CDR3 loop: CASSRGGGDEQYF. CDR3 sequence (DNA): TGTGCCAGCAGCCGGGGGGGAGGCGACGAGCAGTACTTC.

V is TRBV6-1 and J is TRBJ2-7, with D maybe TRBD2 (6 bases). Between the trimmed V and J ends, which lost 3 bases and 2 bases, there was a span of 14 bases. The germline CDR1 and CDR2 sequences are MNHNS and SASEGT. This CDR3 contains 15 residues. The CDR3: CASSEQAGRPYEQYF. The CDR3 nucleotides are TGTGCCAGCAGTGAGCAAGCGGGTCGCCCCTACGAGCAGTACTTC.

The V and J genes are TRBV11-2 and TRBJ2-5; 16 positions match TRBD2. The J segment lost 7 bases and the V segment lost 5 bases, leaving 10 bases of the junction unmatched. This CDR3 is built from 17 residues. Germline CDR1 reads SGHAT; CDR2 reads FQNNGV. CDR3 DNA: TGTGCCAGCAGCCCCGGGACTAGCGGGGGGGTCGTAGTGACCCAGTACTTC. It translates to CASSPGTSGGVVVTQYF. Based on the CDR3 plus reference TRBV11-2 and TRBJ2-5, the full variable domain is EAGVAQSPRYKIIEKRQSVAFWCNPISGHATLYWYQQILGQGPKLLIQFQNNGVVDDSQLPKDRFSAERLKGVDSTLKIQPAKLEDSAVYLCASSPGTSGGVVVTQYFGPGTRLLVL.

This sequence joins TRBV18 and TRBJ1-1; D unresolved. CDR1 is KGHSH, CDR2 LQKENI, per germline. The CDR3 is made up of 15 amino acids. V lost 3 bases and J 0 bases, leaving 11 bases between the germline ends. The CDR3 spells CASSPLENLNTEAFF. In DNA, the CDR3 is TGTGCCAGCTCACCGTTGGAGAACCTGAACACTGAAGCTTTCTTT.

The chain has TRBV4-3 and TRBJ1-5; D remains ambiguous. Germline V gives CDR1 LGHNA, CDR2 YSLEER. V dropped 0 bases and J dropped 4 bases, with 10 bases sitting between them. The CDR3 contains 15 residues. The CDR3 here is CASSQEVRNNQPQHF. CDR3 bases: TGCGCCAGCAGCCAAGAGGTCAGGAATAATCAGCCCCAGCATTTT.

This clone was counted between two and nine times. The chain combines TRBV4-3 with TRBJ1-5; 8 positions match TRBD1. Germline lookup yields CDR1 LGHNA and CDR2 YSLEER. Trimming removed 4 bases from V and 5 bases from J; junction bases left unmatched: 7. The CDR3 loop spans 15 amino acids. The CDR3 DNA follows: TGCGCCAGCAGCCGATCAGACAGGGGCGATCAGCCCCAGCATTTT. Amino acids: CASSRSDRGDQPQHF.

The genes are TRBV9 and TRBJ1-1, with D perhaps matching TRBD1 (5 bases). V was cut by 0 bases and J by 4 bases, with 10 bases left in between. CDR1 is SGDLS, CDR2 YYNGEE, per germline. This CDR3 region has 14 residues. Here the CDR3 DNA reads TGTGCCAGCAGCGTAGTCCAGGGTGGCACTGAAGCTTTCTTT. Its translation is CASSVVQGGTEAFF.

The chain is built from TRBV5-6 and TRBJ1-2, with D unclear. Trimming took off 5 bases at V and 4 bases at J, with 24 bases between the two ends. This CDR3 has 17 residues. Germline-derived CDR1 and CDR2 are SGHDT and YYEEEE. CDR3: CASRARPPTRGTYGYTF. The CDR3 DNA is TGTGCCAGCAGAGCCCGACCCCCCACACGGGGAACCTATGGCTACACCTTC. Variable domain in full (rest from reference TRBV5-6 and TRBJ1-2): DAGVTQSPTHLIKTRGQQVTLRCSPKSGHDTVSWYQQALGQGPQFIFQYYEEEERQRGNFPDRFSGHQFPNYSSELNVNALLLGDSALYLCASRARPPTRGTYGYTFGSGTRLTVV.

This chain links TRBV7-9 with TRBJ2-5; TRBD1 agrees at 10 bases. V dropped 4 bases and J dropped 5; count of bases not matched to a gene: 4. Looked up from germline, CDR1 is SEHNR and CDR2 is FQNEAQ (reference sequence). The CDR3 is 14 amino acids. CDR3 nucleotide sequence: TGTGCCAGCAGCTCATCGACAGGGGGCGAGACCCAGTACTTC. Its translation: CASSSSTGGETQYF.

CDR3 residues: CASSLLGGDEQFF. As DNA, the CDR3 is TGCGCCAGCAGTTTACTTGGGGGCGATGAGCAGTTCTTC. This sequence joins TRBV5-1 and TRBJ2-1; maybe TRBD1 (6 bases). Germline CDR1 is SGHRS and CDR2 is YFSETQ. The ends were cut back, 5 bases at V and 8 bases at J, with 14 bases in the middle. The CDR3 length is 13 residues.

The chain carries TRBV4-1 and TRBJ2-2; 12 bases line up with TRBD2. CDR3 size: 17 residues. The J segment lost 7 bases and the V segment lost 8 bases, leaving 14 bases of the junction unmatched. The germline V gene encodes CDR1 MGHRA and CDR2 YSYEKL. For the CDR3, the DNA is TGCGCCAGCTTTCCTCTAGCGGGAGGGCCGGGACACGGGGAGCTGTTTTTT. As protein: CASFPLAGGPGHGELFF.

The table lists this clone with a count of one. The V and J genes are TRBV11-2 and TRBJ1-1; D unresolved. Germline loops: CDR1 SGHAT, CDR2 FQNNGV. CDR3 length: 12 residues. V lost 2 bases, J lost 4 bases, and 5 bases lay in between. The CDR3 sequence is CASSLIITEAFF. CDR3 sequence (DNA): TGTGCCAGCAGCTTAATCATCACTGAAGCTTTCTTT.

J is TRBJ2-5 and V is TRBV14; TRBD1 matches at 7 bases. Germline-derived CDR1 and CDR2 are SGHDN and FVKESK. Trimming cost V 2 bases and J 7 bases; bases outside gene matches: 10. The CDR3 runs to 15 residues. CDR3: CASSQLEGGDGTQYF. The CDR3 DNA reads TGTGCCAGCAGCCAATTGGAAGGGGGCGACGGGACCCAGTACTTC.

This chain connects TRBV4-3 to TRBJ2-1, with 9 bases lining up with TRBD2. Germline V gene lookup returns CDR1 LGHNA and CDR2 YSLEER. The CDR3 loop spans 15 amino acids. With 4 bases clipped from V and 8 bases from J, the junction kept 9 bases outside the gene matches. CDR3: CASSPTGLAGYEQFF. CDR3 coding DNA: TGCGCCAGCAGCCCTACGGGACTAGCTGGTTATGAGCAGTTCTTC.

V is TRBV28 and J is TRBJ2-7; D possibly corresponds to TRBD1 (7 bases). Germline CDR1 and CDR2: MDHEN and SYDVKM. Deletions cut 5 bases from V and 3 bases from J, with 17 bases between. CDR3 length equals 15 residues. The CDR3 sequence is CASSGVGQGGYEQYF. DNA for the CDR3: TGTGCCAGCAGTGGCGTTGGGCAGGGGGGCTACGAGCAGTACTTC.

This chain joins TRBV14 and TRBJ2-1; perhaps TRBD2 as D (6 bases). The CDR3 is 13 amino acids. CDR1 and CDR2 from the germline V gene are SGHDN and FVKESK. V was pared by 4 bases and J by 8 bases, with 12 bases between. The CDR3 protein is CASSLDPSDEQFF. Written as DNA, the CDR3 is TGTGCCAGCAGCCTGGATCCTAGCGATGAGCAGTTCTTC.

The chain links TRBV7-9 to TRBJ1-5; 8 positions match TRBD1. This CDR3 has 15 amino acids. J was trimmed by 2 bases and V by 5 bases; bases with no gene match: 5. CDR1 and CDR2 (germline): SEHNR, FQNEAQ (reference sequence). CDR3 sequence reads: CASSPPGQGNQPQHF. The CDR3 DNA follows: TGTGCCAGCAGCCCTCCGGGACAGGGCAATCAGCCCCAGCATTTT.

This chain connects TRBV4-2 to TRBJ2-3, with D hard to call. Trimming removed 0 bases from V and 3 bases from J, with 4 bases in between. Germline values: CDR1 LGHNA, CDR2 YNFKEQ. This CDR3 has 13 amino acids. CDR3 in amino acids: CASSQEITDTQYF. CDR3 DNA: TGTGCCAGCAGCCAAGAAATAACAGATACGCAGTATTTT.

The V call is TRBV19, the J call TRBJ1-2; D perhaps matches TRBD1 (6 bases). Looked up from germline, CDR1 is LNHDA and CDR2 is SQIVND (reference sequence). The ends were cut back, 3 bases at V and 3 bases at J, with 23 bases in the middle. The CDR3 runs 18 residues. The CDR3 nucleotides are TGTGCCAGTAGTATTCCTCCAGGGGCAAGTTACGCTTACTATGGCTACACCTTC. As protein: CASSIPPGASYAYYGYTF. The variable domain in full, with the rest retrieved from reference TRBV19 and TRBJ1-2, is DGGITQSPKYLFRKEGQNVTLSCEQNLNHDAMYWYRQDPGQGLRLIYYSQIVNDFQKGDIAEGYSVSREKKESFPLTVTSAQKNPTAFYLCASSIPPGASYAYYGYTFGSGTRLTVV.

The rearrangement uses TRBV7-9 and TRBJ1-2; 8 bases agree with TRBD1. J gave up 6 bases and V 4 bases, and 4 bases lay outside the gene matches. The CDR3 spans 13 residues. CDR1 is SEHNR, CDR2 FQNEAQ, per germline (reference sequence). CDR3 nucleotide sequence: TGTGCCAGCAGCTCCGACAGGGGTGATGGCTACACCTTC. Protein sequence: CASSSDRGDGYTF.

The chain recombines TRBV4-1 with TRBJ2-7; the match to TRBD2 covers 7 bases. Unmatched junction bases numbered 4, after V lost 5 bases and J lost 3 bases. The length of the CDR3 is 13 residues. The V gene's germline CDR1 is MGHRA and CDR2 YSYEKL. The chain's CDR3 is CASSVGGGYEQYF. In nucleotides, the CDR3 is TGCGCCAGCAGCGTAGGCGGGGGCTACGAGCAGTACTTC.

V gene TRBV4-3 combines with J gene TRBJ2-5, with TRBD2 matching over 11 bases. Germline V gene sequence: CDR1 LGHNA, CDR2 YSLEER. V lost 4 bases to trimming and J lost 4 bases; unmatched junction nucleotides: 8. The CDR3 covers 16 residues. CDR3 sequence (DNA): TGCGCCAGCAGCCTTTATAGCGGGGGGGCGTTAGAGACCCAGTACTTC. Residues: CASSLYSGGALETQYF.

This chain uses TRBV27 with TRBJ2-7, with TRBD1 matching 11 bases. The CDR3 extends over 12 amino acids. Germline V lookup: CDR1 MNHEY, CDR2 SMNVEV (reference sequence). The ends lost 11 bases at V and 11 bases at J; junction bases unmatched: 11. The CDR3 DNA sequence: TGTGCCGTCATGTCCCGGGACAGGGGGAAGTACTTC. Its translation: CAVMSRDRGKYF.

The V and J genes are TRBV4-3 and TRBJ2-1; maybe TRBD2 (5 bases). Germline CDR1 LGHNA, CDR2 YSLEER. V dropped 0 bases and J dropped 4 bases, with 13 bases sitting between them. This CDR3 comprises 16 residues. The CDR3 nucleotides are TGCGCCAGCAGCCAAGATGGGCTAGCTGATTACAATGAGCAGTTCTTC. This gives the protein CASSQDGLADYNEQFF.

This chain uses TRBV19 with TRBJ2-1; unclear D gene. Looked up from germline, CDR1 is LNHDA and CDR2 is SQIVND (reference sequence). V gave up 3 bases and J gave up 1 base, with 10 bases separating them. This CDR3 has 15 amino acids. The CDR3 sequence is CASSILSGSYNEQFF. The DNA for the CDR3 is TGTGCCAGTAGTATCCTATCAGGATCCTACAATGAGCAGTTCTTC. The variable domain in full, with the rest retrieved from reference TRBV19 and TRBJ2-1, is DGGITQSPKYLFRKEGQNVTLSCEQNLNHDAMYWYRQDPGQGLRLIYYSQIVNDFQKGDIAEGYSVSREKKESFPLTVTSAQKNPTAFYLCASSILSGSYNEQFFGPGTRLTVL.

This chain uses TRBV28 with TRBJ2-6; D might be TRBD1 (6 bases). V dropped 1 base and J dropped 2 bases, with 6 bases sitting between them. Germline V lookup: CDR1 MDHEN, CDR2 SYDVKM. CDR3 length: 15 residues. The CDR3 protein is CASSLSGAGANVLTF. The CDR3 DNA reads TGTGCCAGCAGTTTATCAGGGGCTGGGGCCAACGTCCTGACTTTC. Drawing the rest from reference TRBV28 and TRBJ2-6, the complete variable domain is DVKVTQSSRYLVKRTGEKVFLECVQDMDHENMFWYRQDPGLGLRLIYFSYDVKMKEKGDIPEGYSVSREKKERFSLILESASTNQTSMYLCASSLSGAGANVLTFGAGSRLTVL.